This TCR beta chain stems from a study of T cell responses to AZD1222 COVID-19 vaccine. V gave up 2 bases and J gave up 5 bases, with 10 bases separating them. The CDR3 spans 14 residues. CDR1 is SGHRS, CDR2 YFSETQ, per germline. Clones were read by immunoSEQ multiplex PCR, and TCRdb kept only the in-frame ones, dropping some. The data contain 130,000 to 150,000 clones, approximately 90% of them singletons. This clonotype originated in an adult in good health. The sequencing here drew on peripheral blood, taken on day 0 of AZD1222 vaccination. The rearrangement links TRBV5-1 to TRBJ1-4; unclear D gene. The CDR3 here is CASSLEERNEKLFF. CDR3 DNA: TGCGCCAGCAGCTTAGAGGAGCGGAATGAAAAACTGTTTTTT.